One and the same sample provided the 18 T cell receptor beta chains below, sequenced in a study of T-cell reconstitution after alpha-beta-depleted transplantation in children listed by TCRdb under 2016. The library was prepared using PCR. Sequencing was performed on an Illumina HiSeq 2500. Molecular barcoding was employed in the preparation of TCR libraries, with unique molecular identifiers being used to normalize TCRbeta repertoire quantification. TCRdb trimmed the raw reads at Q25, called clones with MiXCR and kept productive beta chains. Every distinct CDR3 protein forms one entry, paired with its most common genes and DNA. For this sample the table gives under 450,000 distinct CDR3 sequences, of which less than 15% were detected only once. The ten largest clones take up 3.5% to 4.5% of the sample. Here the sequenced sample was PBMCs, taken from the stem cell graft. The receptors here all came from a human donor who donated a stem cell graft to a child with Fanconi anemia.

This clonotype occurred a few times. The V call is TRBV20-1, the J call TRBJ1-4; D unresolved. Trimming took 1 base from V and 7 from J, leaving 19 bases between them. CDR3 length equals 16 residues. The germline gives CDR1 DFQATT, CDR2 SNEGSKA (reference sequence). CDR3 in DNA: TGCAGTGCTAGAGGCAGGCAGACGACCGCCTTTGAAAAACTGTTTTTT. It codes for CSARGRQTTAFEKLFF.

This clonotype has at least ten counts. The chain links TRBV4-3 to TRBJ2-2, with D perhaps TRBD2 (6 bases). The CDR3 spans 16 residues. Per germline, CDR1 LGHNA and CDR2 YSLEER. V gave up 1 base and J gave up 8 bases, with 17 bases separating them. CDR3 in amino acids: CASSQAPGLDWGELFF. DNA of the CDR3: TGCGCCAGCAGCCAAGCACCGGGACTGGATTGGGGGGAGCTGTTTTTT.

Ten or more counts support this clonotype. This rearrangement joins TRBV7-3 to TRBJ2-3, with TRBD2 identical over 9 bases. Trimming removed 3 bases from V and 4 bases from J; junction bases left unmatched: 8. The CDR3 is 16 residues long. CDR1 is SGHTA, CDR2 FQGTGA, per germline. In DNA form, the CDR3 reads TGTGCCAGCAGCTTTGGCCTAGCGGGGAACTCAGATACGCAGTATTTT. This sequence encodes CASSFGLAGNSDTQYF. Filled out from reference TRBV7-3 and TRBJ2-3, the complete variable domain reads GAGVSQTPSNKVTEKGKYVELRCDPISGHTALYWYRQSLGQGPEFLIYFQGTGAADDSGLPNDRFFAVRPEGSVSTLKIQRTERGDSAVYLCASSFGLAGNSDTQYFGPGTRLTVL.

As to this clonotype: One end of the junction varies from germline; a read error may be responsible. This sequence joins TRBV12-3 or TRBV12-4 and TRBJ1-1; D gene ambiguous. This CDR3 comprises 13 residues. The CDR3 DNA sequence: TGTGCCAGCAGTTTTTCCCCTGTCTCTGACGCTTTCTTT. Translating it yields CASSFSPVSDAFF.

Only a few counts were recorded for this clonotype. The chain joins TRBV25-1 to TRBJ2-2, with D tentatively TRBD1 (5 bases). The CDR3 consists of 14 residues. V was shortened by 4 bases and J by 5 bases, with 11 bases between the two germline ends. Germline V gene data show CDR1 as MGHDK and CDR2 as SYGVNS. DNA for the CDR3: TGTGCCAGCAGTGCGGACAAAATTACCGGGGAGCTGTTTTTT. Amino acids: CASSADKITGELFF. Complete variable domain (other parts from reference TRBV25-1 and TRBJ2-2): EADIYQTPRYLVIGTGKKITLECSQTMGHDKMYWYQQDPGMELHLIHYSYGVNSTEKGDLSSESTVSRIRTEHFPLTLESARPSHTSQYLCASSADKITGELFFGEGSRLTVL.

Turning to this clonotype: Given a much more abundant clone one base away, this may be a read error. The genes are TRBV7-9 and TRBJ1-4; 11 bases map to TRBD1. Losses at the gene ends were 4 bases for V and 8 bases for J; bases not matched to a gene: 3. The CDR3 covers 14 residues. Germline CDR1 SEHNR, CDR2 FQNEAQ (reference sequence). The CDR3 DNA sequence: TGTGCCAGCAGCTCGGACAGGGGGCGGGAAAAACTGTTTTTT. It codes for CASSSDRGREKLFF.

This clonotype was recorded once. This sequence may be a read error, since a much larger clone differs from it by one base. A read error is likely, as this CDR3 ends without the conserved phenylalanine or tryptophan. The rearrangement joins TRBV4-3 to TRBJ1-3; D call uncertain. V lost 6 bases and J 0 bases, leaving 12 bases between the germline ends. Germline CDR1 and CDR2: LGHNA and YSLEER. CDR3 length: 15 amino acids. CDR3 nucleotides: TGCGCCAGCAGTGTCAGTGCCGTCTCTGGAAACACCATATATTAT. It encodes CASSVSAVSGNTIYY.

The rearrangement joins TRBV10-1 to TRBJ2-7, with D uncertain. V shed 0 bases and J shed 5 bases, with 23 bases lying between them. From germline, CDR1 is WNHNN and CDR2 SYGVQD (reference sequence). There are 18 residues in the CDR3. CDR3 nucleotides: TGCGCCAGCAGTGAGTCGAATCGTCGGCCAGGAACCACGGACGAGCAGTACTTC. Translation: CASSESNRRPGTTDEQYF.

The chain has TRBV12-3 or TRBV12-4 and TRBJ1-2, with D maybe TRBD1 (6 bases). Deletions cut 2 bases from V and 8 bases from J, with 21 bases between. The CDR3 loop spans 16 amino acids. CDR3 amino acids: CASSLSIAGQGKGYTF. The CDR3 DNA sequence: TGTGCCAGCAGTTTAAGTATCGCGGGTCAGGGGAAGGGCTACACCTTC.

This clonotype came up a few times. The chain joins TRBV10-3 to TRBJ2-5; no clear D gene. V shed 6 bases and J shed 5 bases, with 13 bases lying between them. The CDR3 totals 13 residues. Germline values: CDR1 ENHRY, CDR2 SYGVKD. CDR3 coding DNA: TGTGCCATCAGGGCCGGGCCGAGGGAGACCCAGTACTTC. Amino acids: CAIRAGPRETQYF.

This clonotype was found a few times. V is TRBV10-3 and J is TRBJ1-4; TRBD1 might be the D (5 bases). This CDR3 spans 15 amino acids. The V and J ends lost 5 bases and 6 bases respectively, with 16 bases between them. Germline values: CDR1 ENHRY, CDR2 SYGVKD. DNA of the CDR3: TGTGCCATCAGTCAACGGACGGGACTTGATGAAAAACTGTTTTTT. This translates into CAISQRTGLDEKLFF.

CDR3 sequence reads: CASSLAGQGANGYTF. In DNA form, the CDR3 reads TGCGCCAGCAGCTTGGCCGGACAGGGGGCTAACGGCTACACCTTC. The gene calls are TRBV5-1 and TRBJ1-2, with 11 bases aligning to TRBD1. The CDR3 length is 15 residues. The junction had 6 bases not matched to a gene; V was cut back by 0 bases and J by 8 bases. Per germline, CDR1 SGHRS and CDR2 YFSETQ.

This clonotype was seen repeatedly, ten times or more. The chain recombines TRBV12-3 or TRBV12-4 with TRBJ2-1; tentatively, D is TRBD1 (5 bases). The CDR3 has 12 residues. V was trimmed by 4 bases and J by 7 bases, leaving 8 bases between them. CDR3 nucleotides: TGTGCCAGCAGTTCCCAGGGTAATGAGCAGTTCTTC. This gives the protein CASSSQGNEQFF.

At least ten counts were recorded for this clonotype. The chain is built from TRBV29-1 and TRBJ2-7; D unclear. Per the germline V gene, CDR1 is SQVTM and CDR2 is ANQGSEA. The V gene lost 5 bases and the J gene lost 0 bases, with 8 bases spanning the gap. The CDR3 is 12 amino acids. In nucleotides, the CDR3 is TGCAGCGTTCGACAAAGCTCCTACGAGCAGTACTTC. Translating gives CSVRQSSYEQYF.

The V call is TRBV28, the J call TRBJ1-2, with TRBD1 identical over 7 bases. CDR1 is MDHEN, CDR2 SYDVKM, per germline. V lost 5 bases and J lost 4; bases outside the gene matches: 4. CDR3 size: 13 residues. CDR3 sequence: CASSRRGGYGYTF. The DNA for the CDR3 is TGTGCCAGCAGTCGCAGGGGGGGCTATGGCTACACCTTC.

The V gene is TRBV6-1, the J gene TRBJ1-2, with D possibly matching TRBD1 (6 bases). This CDR3 region has 18 residues. Trimming stripped 6 bases from V and 4 bases from J, with 27 bases between. In germline, CDR1 is MNHNS, CDR2 SASEGT. The CDR3 DNA sequence: TGTGCCAGCAGCCCCCTGCGGATGGCGGGGGGCAAGATCTATGGCTACACCTTC. This codes for CASSPLRMAGGKIYGYTF.

The V call is TRBV12-3 or TRBV12-4, the J call TRBJ2-7; D perhaps matches TRBD1 (6 bases). Deletions cut 5 bases from V and 3 bases from J, with 8 bases between. The CDR3 consists of 12 residues. The CDR3 DNA is TGTGCCAGCAGTGCAGGGGTCTACGAGCAGTACTTC. Protein sequence: CASSAGVYEQYF.

The chain combines TRBV25-1 with TRBJ2-1; 7 bases map to TRBD1. The CDR3 consists of 13 residues. The J segment lost 3 bases and the V segment lost 7 bases, leaving 3 bases of the junction unmatched. Looked up from germline, CDR1 is MGHDK and CDR2 is SYGVNS. The CDR3: CASNRGNYNEQFF. The DNA for the CDR3 is TGTGCCAGCAACAGGGGAAACTACAATGAGCAGTTCTTC.